Here is one T cell receptor (beta chain) with its context. Its antigen is unknown. No much larger clonotype is one base removed from it; base qualities were not supplied. This sample was included in a study of cytomegalovirus exposure and HLA in healthy donors (dated by TCRdb to 2016 to 2017). Some background on the complete study: An earlier analysis of a few hundred of the donors reported 276 Gb of sequence data and around 110 million unique TCR beta sequences obtained from 180 million or so T cells. An earlier analysis of fewer than 700 of the donors applied high-throughput TCR beta sequencing to assess whether each TCR beta V gene segment acted as functional or pseudogenic. The aim of the study was to test whether cataloging public T cell receptors could identify signatures of past pathogen exposure. On average, around 240,000 unique TCR beta nucleotide sequences were sequenced per donor among a few hundred genotyped donors of the cohort, with approximately 18% of those sequences being non-productive. In a later genetic analysis, genome-wide SNP genotypes for about three fifths of the roughly 670 donors were used, and that subset was treated as a discovery cohort. The study combined high-throughput TCR immunosequencing, statistical association of individual TCRs with disease status, and machine learning to predict cytomegalovirus infection status. Roughly 300 gigabases of sequencing data and 78 million or so unique TCR sequences were included in an early release covering about 700 HLA-typed donors. All discovery cohort repertoires had been generated on a single sequencing platform. The number of donors typed differed by locus, with roughly 629-640 for A, B, C, DRB1 and DQB1, around 560 for DQA1, over 600 for DPA1, and some 440 for DPB1. Donor age, sex, ethnicity and CMV serostatus were collected together with the repertoire data. About five DR-DQ haplotypes were handled as single units for association and clustering because linkage in the cohort was strong. The later analysis used no new phenotypic data to find candidate immune exposures, relying instead on TCR beta sequences and their occurrence across donors. In addition to the first cohort of approximately 670 subjects, a separate validation cohort of over 90 different subjects was used. The T cell repertoires of about 700 subjects were profiled by immunosequencing and related to cytomegalovirus serostatus. In a later analysis, previously published TCR beta repertoires from about 640 donors were re-analyzed and high-resolution HLA genotyping was added so that TCR occurrence patterns could be studied. HLA typing included class I and class II loci at four-digit resolution. Among the roughly 430 genotyped donors, more than 70% belonged to the genetic ancestry cluster associated with self-reported Caucasian donors. The paper's findings and limits, for the study overall: In a later analysis, several top co-occurrence clusters were reported to appear linked to parvovirus B19, influenza, CMV and Epstein-Barr virus. A further reported finding was that TCR beta sequences accurately predicted the HLA-A and HLA-B alleles for most subjects in the first cohort. Three of the identified cytomegalovirus-associated TCR beta chains were confirmed in vitro to be specific for cytomegalovirus antigens. Linkage disequilibrium might explain the correlated functional status among segregating V segments, but an unknown experimental factor could not be excluded. Only TCR beta chains were sequenced in this cohort, and the absence of alpha or paired-chain data limited detectable features. In both the original and validation cohorts, the classifier was reported to diagnose cytomegalovirus status with high specificity and sensitivity. Because the 87-base-pair reads could not distinguish some IMGT-functional V segments, including TRBV6-2 and TRBV6-3, those segments were excluded. Most TCR sequences were seen in very few donors, while some public TCRs were found in many individuals. The only immune exposure information available for the cohort was CMV serostatus. Because counts were too low, about 18 rarely observed V segments, including chromosome 9 orphons, were excluded from the earlier analysis of 587 of the donors. Presence/absence analyses assumed roughly uniform sequencing depth across donors, an assumption that may not hold. In a later analysis, the rate of TCR association differed among HLA loci, with DRB1 alleles having the most associated TCRs and HLA-C alleles having the fewest. A cluster of highly shared sequence variants was judged likely to represent a technical artifact of the sequencing pipeline. Because some donors lacked HLA typing at each locus, the association tests relied only on the typed subset. When HLA alleles, especially DR and DQ, strongly co-occurred, TCR associations were difficult to assign to individual alleles. The study gave a list of around 170 TCR beta chains associated with cytomegalovirus. Compared with the roughly 720-donor mean, donors in an Asian-associated ancestry cluster had fewer N-insertions in productive TCRs, according to a later genetic analysis. According to a later analysis, most CMV-associated TCR beta chains appeared to be HLA-restricted, and the HLA associations seemed to be driven largely by CMV exposure. Broadly in line with IMGT annotations, most TCR beta V segments showed up in productive rearrangements about 90% or about 30% of the time in an earlier analysis of several hundred of the donors. V-gene and J-gene trimming of TCR beta chains was associated with a missense DCLRE1C variant in a later genetic analysis, and the association was replicated in an independent cohort. In a later analysis, 16,951 TCR beta sequences were associated with specific HLA alleles at a false discovery rate of 0.05. Compared with equally common non-associated chains, HLA-associated TCR beta chains in a later analysis were more clonally expanded and had lower generation probabilities. The authors suggested that the approach could potentially be generalized to other disease states and immunological phenotypes.

As encoded in the germline V gene (reference sequence), CDR1 is SGHNT while CDR2 is YYREEE. The germline V end is reduced by 3 bases and the J end by 6 bases; junction bases left unmatched: 9. The CDR3 sequence holds 14 residues, the cysteine and phenylalanine included. Left in the record is the CDR3 DNA by itself, 42 bases read in frame from the first base. The receptor library was made with the immunoSEQ multiplex PCR assay. A mixture of 60 forward primers for TCR Vbeta segments and 13 reverse primers for TCR Jbeta segments was used in the multiplex PCR. The CDR3 region of rearranged TCR beta genes was amplified from genomic DNA with a multiplex PCR assay. Amplified TCR beta libraries were sequenced as 87-base-pair reads on the Illumina HiSeq System. The published analysis was carried out like this. Across the 500 to 850 repertoires, a later analysis counted about 81 million unique TCR beta chains, approximately 12 million of which were shared by at least two donors. A nearest-neighbor algorithm error-corrected the raw reads and collapsed the reads into unique sequences, merging closely related sequences to remove PCR and sequencing errors. V, D and J gene segments were assigned by aligning CDR3 sequences to IMGT reference sequences. For a sequence to be retained, a match of at least six nucleotides to both a V gene segment and a J gene segment was required. Rearrangements were called productive when the CDR3 lacked stop codons and stayed in frame with V and J; all others were non-productive. Following IMGT convention, CDR3 was defined as the stretch from the second conserved V-encoded cysteine to the conserved J-encoded phenylalanine. In an earlier analysis of more than 550 of the donors, sequences lacking an unambiguous match to a single V gene segment were excluded. An earlier analysis of 587 of the donors called V segments functional above 56.7% productive rearrangements and segregating when the between-donor standard deviation exceeded 5%. A statistical classification framework was developed to diagnose cytomegalovirus status using the catalog of TCR beta chain sequences. A later analysis assigned V and J genes by comparing TCR nucleotide sequences with IMGT/GENE-DB human TR gene sequences. The TCRdist pipeline was used in a later analysis to assign CDR3 sequences and most-parsimonious VDJ recombination scenarios. In a later analysis, each TCR beta chain was defined by its CDR3 amino acid sequence together with its V-gene family, and reads without a unique V-gene family were excluded. To address suspected cross-contamination and a sequencing artifact, a later analysis removed 450 to 700 highly shared, low-generation-probability nucleotide sequences. In a later analysis, a clonal expansion index for each public chain was calculated from normalized within-repertoire ranks of inferred template counts. A later analysis computed generation probabilities with a VDJ recombination model fitted to out-of-frame rearrangements, and checked the results against IGoR. In a later analysis, hypergeometric tests were used to score TCR-TCR, TCR-HLA and TCR-CMV co-occurrence, with a repertoire-size bias correction applied to TCR pairs. False discovery rates were estimated in a later analysis by permuting HLA or CMV assignments 20 times. In a later analysis, co-occurring TCRs were grouped with DBSCAN, and TCRdist sequence similarity was added when clustering was performed within HLA-allele-positive subsets. Repertoires with fewer than 30,000 or more than 120,000 public chains were left out of co-occurrence clustering, as were about 5 repertoires with anomalous nucleotide sharing. The table comes from immuneACCESS by way of TCRdb, which keeps in-frame sequences with V and J called. Part of the clones is missing from these tables; in studies checked, under half for an unresolved V gene and the rest for unknown reasons. That table supplies the V and J calls and clone size; D and trimming were determined from the DNA. The sample table shows roughly 150,000 clones, and 76% are seen once. The leading ten clones occupy 1.5% to 2% of the sample.

The cohort was made up of roughly 670 healthy bone marrow donors. At the time of sampling, every cohort member was nominally healthy, though immune exposures that went unrecorded were likely present. The donor tested CMV seronegative and was one of the 352 seronegative cohort members. Each donor provided a peripheral blood sample, and peripheral blood mononuclear cells were used for TCR beta sequencing. Genomic DNA extraction from the blood cell samples was performed with the Qiagen DNeasy Blood Extraction Kit. The clonotype comes from a woman between 40 and 55 years old in good health and CMV-seronegative. The chain employs TRBV5-4 and TRBJ2-7; 7 bases in the junction line up with TRBD1. The sample was PBMCs. The CDR3 has the sequence CASSSRQGSGEQYF. The nucleotides are TGTGCCAGCAGCTCCAGACAGGGTTCGGGCGAGCAGTACTTC.